What follows are 24 T cell receptor beta chains derived from one specimen sequenced in a study of identical twins. Via MiXCR, TCRdb re-called the 5' RACE reads, giving one row per CDR3 protein. Of roughly 1,500,000 distinct CDR3 sequences in the sample, around a third were seen once. The source material was cord blood. These receptors all come from a newborn girl in good health.

In its sample, this clonotype was seen a few times. The chain uses TRBV5-1 and TRBJ2-3, with TRBD1 matching over 7 bases. The V gene end was trimmed by 0 bases and the J gene end by 2 bases; junction bases not matched to a gene: 6. The CDR3 is 16 residues long. Germline CDR1 and CDR2: SGHRS and YFSETQ. In DNA form, the CDR3 reads TGCGCCAGCAGCTTGGCGAGGGACAGTACCACAGATACGCAGTATTTT. Protein product: CASSLARDSTTDTQYF.

The rearrangement joins TRBV9 to TRBJ2-1, with 12 bases identical to TRBD2. This CDR3 is 15 amino acids long. From germline, CDR1 is SGDLS and CDR2 YYNGEE. The junction had 11 bases not matched to a gene; V was cut back by 3 bases and J by 13 bases. The CDR3, as DNA: TGTGCCAGCAGCGCTAGCGGGGGGGCTTTAGAGACCCAGTTCTTC. It encodes CASSASGGALETQFF.

The V call is TRBV10-3, the J call TRBJ2-3, with 11 positions matching TRBD2. V lost 10 bases and J lost 8; bases outside the gene matches: 5. CDR1 and CDR2 from the germline V gene are ENHRY and SYGVKD. CDR3 size: 12 residues. CDR3 in amino acids: CATSGGPATQYF. The CDR3 DNA follows: TGTGCCACTAGCGGGGGGCCCGCTACGCAGTATTTT.

This chain connects TRBV11-2 to TRBJ1-2; D unresolved. This CDR3 contains 16 residues. Trimming took 7 bases from V and 4 from J, leaving 22 bases between them. Germline V CDR1 and CDR2: SGHAT, FQNNGV. The DNA of the CDR3 is TGTGCCAGCACCAAAGGGAAGAGCGTCCCTTTCTATGGCTACACCTTC. Protein sequence: CASTKGKSVPFYGYTF. The full variable domain, its missing parts supplied by reference TRBV11-2 and TRBJ1-2, is EAGVAQSPRYKIIEKRQSVAFWCNPISGHATLYWYQQILGQGPKLLIQFQNNGVVDDSQLPKDRFSAERLKGVDSTLKIQPAKLEDSAVYLCASTKGKSVPFYGYTFGSGTRLTVV.

This clonotype was found many times. The gene calls are TRBV12-3 or TRBV12-4 and TRBJ2-1; no definite D call. The CDR3 is 14 amino acids. With 0 bases removed from V and 5 bases from J, the gap between germline ends came to 8 bases. The CDR3 DNA reads TGTGCCAGCAGTTTAGCTAGGATTAACAATGAGCAGTTCTTC. Protein: CASSLARINNEQFF.

A few counts support this clonotype. The genes are TRBV7-9 and TRBJ2-1; D call uncertain. V was shortened by 5 bases and J by 8 bases, with 7 bases between the two germline ends. CDR3 length: 11 amino acids. The germline V gene encodes CDR1 SEHNR and CDR2 FQNEAQ (reference sequence). The chain's CDR3 is CASSVRYEQFF. DNA of the CDR3: TGTGCCAGCAGCGTACGTTATGAGCAGTTCTTC. Full variable domain (outside the CDR3, taken from reference TRBV7-9 and TRBJ2-1): DTGVSQNPRHKITKRGQNVTFRCDPISEHNRLYWYRQTLGQGPEFLTYFQNEAQLEKSRLLSDRFSAERPKGSFSTLEIQRTEQGDSAMYLCASSVRYEQFFGPGTRLTVL.

The table lists this clonotype with a few counts. The V call is TRBV12-3 or TRBV12-4, the J call TRBJ1-2, with a possible D match to TRBD1 (6 bases). Trimming removed 2 bases from V and 4 bases from J, with 11 bases in between. This CDR3 spans 14 amino acids. CDR3 region: CASSLRGAAYGYTF. The DNA of the CDR3 is TGTGCCAGCAGTTTACGGGGGGCAGCCTATGGCTACACCTTC.

This clonotype has just a few counts. This sequence joins TRBV7-2 and TRBJ2-5; D not certain. V was pared by 2 bases and J by 0 bases, with 13 bases between. CDR1 is SGHTA and CDR2 is FQGNSA in the germline V gene. The CDR3 has 16 residues. The CDR3 is CASSLLALVHQETQYF. In DNA, the CDR3 is TGTGCCAGCAGCTTACTCGCCCTAGTCCACCAAGAGACCCAGTACTTC.

This clonotype has a handful of counts. The rearrangement links TRBV29-1 to TRBJ1-2; D perhaps matches TRBD1 (5 bases). This CDR3 has 16 amino acids. Germline V gene data show CDR1 as SQVTM and CDR2 as ANQGSEA. V was clipped by 3 bases and J by 5 bases, with 22 bases between them. CDR3 protein: CSVEIPLRGAGYGYTF. For the CDR3, the DNA is TGCAGCGTTGAGATCCCCCTACGGGGCGCAGGGTATGGCTACACCTTC.

The rearrangement links TRBV2 to TRBJ2-4; 14 nucleotides line up with TRBD2. The end of the DNA aligns better with TRBJ2-7, so the J call may be wrong. The CDR3 extends over 16 amino acids. The germline V gene has CDR1 SNHLY and CDR2 FYNNEI. CDR3: CASSDPGLAGDYEQYF. Here the CDR3 DNA reads TGTGCCAGCAGTGACCCGGGACTAGCGGGAGACTACGAGCAGTACTTC.

This clonotype was observed many times. The chain couples TRBV6-2 or TRBV6-3 to TRBJ2-5, with unresolved D. Trimming removed 2 bases at V and 7 bases at J, with 8 bases between. Germline CDR1 MNHEY, CDR2 SVGEGT. The CDR3 contains 12 residues. The chain's CDR3 is CASSYIRGTQYF. The CDR3 DNA follows: TGTGCCAGCAGTTACATCCGAGGGACCCAGTACTTC.

The chain links TRBV18 to TRBJ2-7; D possibly uses TRBD1 or TRBD2 (6 bases each). Germline assignment: CDR1 KGHSH and CDR2 LQKENI. Trimming shortened V by 6 bases and J by 3 bases, and 15 bases separated the two germline ends. CDR3 length equals 14 residues. The CDR3 DNA sequence: TGTGCCAGCTCGTGGACAGACGGGGGCTACGAGCAGTACTTC. It codes for CASSWTDGGYEQYF.

This clonotype was seen many times. This rearrangement joins TRBV10-3 to TRBJ2-7; possibly TRBD1 or TRBD2 for D (6 bases each). V was cut by 0 bases and J by 9 bases, with 18 bases left in between. CDR1 and CDR2 from the germline V gene are ENHRY and SYGVKD. The CDR3 totals 15 residues. This CDR3 is CAISESGQGTFGQYF. The CDR3 DNA reads TGTGCCATCAGTGAGTCAGGGCAGGGGACTTTTGGGCAGTACTTC.

This clonotype was observed a handful of times. The rearrangement uses TRBV4-1 and TRBJ2-5; 9 bases fit TRBD2. V dropped 2 bases and J dropped 5; count of bases not matched to a gene: 12. The CDR3 is 17 amino acids. Germline CDR1 MGHRA, CDR2 YSYEKL. CDR3 amino acids: CASSQKVPLAGIETQYF. CDR3 coding DNA: TGCGCCAGCAGCCAAAAAGTCCCCCTAGCGGGAATTGAGACCCAGTACTTC.

In this sample, this clonotype turned up a few times. The J gene is TRBJ1-2, the V gene TRBV18; TRBD1 matches 8 bases. This CDR3 spans 14 amino acids. With V trimmed by 5 bases and J by 0 bases, 2 bases remained unmatched. Germline CDR1 KGHSH, CDR2 LQKENI. The CDR3 nucleotides are TGTGCCAGCTCATGGGACAGGTCTAACTATGGCTACACCTTC. This translates into CASSWDRSNYGYTF.

CDR3 DNA sequence: TGTGCCAGCAGCTGGGCGGTCCAAGAGACCCAGTACTTC. Protein product: CASSWAVQETQYF. The chain combines TRBV5-6 with TRBJ2-5; D is unresolved. V gave up 3 bases and J gave up 1 base, with 7 bases separating them. The CDR3 runs 13 residues. From germline, CDR1 is SGHDT and CDR2 YYEEEE.

V gene TRBV6-1 combines with J gene TRBJ2-1; 8 bases fit TRBD2. The CDR3 consists of 15 residues. V lost 6 bases and J lost 2; bases outside the gene matches: 6. Germline loops: CDR1 MNHNS, CDR2 SASEGT. CDR3 nucleotides: TGTGCCAGCAGGGTAACTAGCGGTCCCTACAATGAGCAGTTCTTC. It codes for CASRVTSGPYNEQFF.

The rearrangement joins TRBV29-1 to TRBJ1-2; the D is unclear. Trimming removed 3 bases from V and 1 base from J, with 6 bases in between. From germline, CDR1 is SQVTM and CDR2 ANQGSEA. The CDR3 runs 12 residues. DNA of the CDR3: TGCAGCGTTGAGGTCTTTAACTATGGCTACACCTTC. Translation: CSVEVFNYGYTF.

This clonotype was detected only a few times. CDR3 DNA: TGCAGTGTAGGGATAGACAGGCCCTATGGCGAGCAGTACTTC. Translation: CSVGIDRPYGEQYF. The chain couples TRBV20-1 to TRBJ2-7; D might be TRBD1 (6 bases). V was shortened by 7 bases and J by 6 bases, with 22 bases between the two germline ends. This CDR3 is built from 14 residues. Germline CDR1 reads DFQATT; CDR2 reads SNEGSKA (reference sequence).

About this clonotype itself: A much more abundant neighbour one base away suggests this may be a read error. The genes are TRBV7-2 and TRBJ1-4; tentative D call: TRBD1 (6 bases). In germline, CDR1 is SGHTA, CDR2 FQGNSA. This CDR3 is 16 amino acids long. CDR3 coding DNA: TGTGCCGGCAGCTTAGCTCGGACAGCAACTAATGAAAAACTGTTTTTT. Its protein is CAGSLARTATNEKLFF. Variable domain in full (rest from reference TRBV7-2 and TRBJ1-4): GAGVSQSPSNKVTEKGKDVELRCDPISGHTALYWYRQSLGQGLEFLIYFQGNSAPDKSGLPSDRFSAERTGGSVSTLTIQRTQQEDSAVYLCAGSLARTATNEKLFFGSGTQLSVL.

The genes are TRBV6-1 and TRBJ1-5; a weak D match, TRBD1 (5 bases). CDR1 MNHNS and CDR2 SASEGT come from the germline V gene. The CDR3 has 14 residues. The V end lost 2 bases, the J end lost 3 bases, and 8 bases lay between the germline ends. The CDR3 protein is CASSEWGHNQPQHF. As DNA, the CDR3 is TGTGCCAGCAGTGAATGGGGCCACAATCAGCCCCAGCATTTT.

This clonotype was found a few times. The genes are TRBV28 and TRBJ2-7; no firm D call. Looked up from germline, CDR1 is MDHEN and CDR2 is SYDVKM. V was cut by 1 base and J by 3 bases, with 7 bases left in between. The CDR3 runs to 13 residues. The CDR3 spells CASSLYSFYEQYF. Here the CDR3 DNA reads TGTGCCAGCAGTTTATACTCGTTCTACGAGCAGTACTTC.

This clonotype has at least ten counts. J is TRBJ1-1 and V is TRBV12-3 or TRBV12-4; no firm D call. The CDR3 is 13 amino acids. Trimming removed 3 bases from V and 0 bases from J, with 5 bases in between. For the CDR3, the DNA is TGTGCCAGCAGTTTGGAAATGAACACTGAAGCTTTCTTT. Protein product: CASSLEMNTEAFF.

The rearrangement joins TRBV20-1 to TRBJ2-7, with 9 bases that match TRBD2. The CDR3 runs 14 residues. Per the germline V gene, CDR1 is DFQATT and CDR2 is SNEGSKA (reference sequence). J gave up 2 bases and V 6 bases, and 8 bases lay outside the gene matches. CDR3 loop: CSASKTSGTYEQYF. As DNA, the CDR3 is TGCAGTGCGAGCAAGACTAGCGGTACCTACGAGCAGTACTTC.